Listed here is a single TCR beta chain. Antigen specificity is unknown. Trimming took 5 bases from V and 3 from J, leaving 20 bases between them. The CDR3 is 17 amino acids. In germline, CDR1 is MNHEY, CDR2 SMNVEV (reference sequence). Tens of thousands of T cell genomes (approximately 0.2 ug DNA) went into each sorted-subset replicate. Clones were sequenced by immunoSEQ multiplex PCR, and TCRdb holds only the in-frame ones, with some missing. This sample has approximately 320,000 clones; roughly 70% occur once, and the top ten carry 9% to 12%. The sample is drawn from a study of shared clonotypes between healthy human individuals. Whole-study findings and limits: Estimated richness values were generally larger in naive subsets than in memory subsets. In a handful of donors, around 5% of naive CD4 clonotypes appeared in common. Even with large depth, rarefaction showed that sorted-subset sequencing was incomplete.

The source of this sequence is a young man in good health. V is TRBV27 and J is TRBJ2-1; D remains unclear. The sequencing input was memory CD4+ T cells sorted from blood. Subset defined: CD45RA-negative fraction. This CDR3 is CASSKFSRPLGYNEQFF. The CDR3 DNA reads as TGTGCCAGCAGTAAATTTAGCCGCCCGCTAGGCTACAATGAGCAGTTCTTC.